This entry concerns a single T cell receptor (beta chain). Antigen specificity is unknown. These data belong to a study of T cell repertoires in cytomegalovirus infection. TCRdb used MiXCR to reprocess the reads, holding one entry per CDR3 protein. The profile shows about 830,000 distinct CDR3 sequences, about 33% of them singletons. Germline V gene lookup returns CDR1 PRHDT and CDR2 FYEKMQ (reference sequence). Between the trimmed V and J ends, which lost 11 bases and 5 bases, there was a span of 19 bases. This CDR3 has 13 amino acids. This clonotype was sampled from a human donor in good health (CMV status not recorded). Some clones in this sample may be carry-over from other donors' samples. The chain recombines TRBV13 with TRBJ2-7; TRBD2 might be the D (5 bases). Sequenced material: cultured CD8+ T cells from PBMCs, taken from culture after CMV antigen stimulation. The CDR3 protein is CASSGNPSNEQYF. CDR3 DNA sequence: TGTGCCTCTTCCGGGAATCCCAGCAACGAGCAGTACTTC. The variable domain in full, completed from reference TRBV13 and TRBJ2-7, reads AAGVIQSPRHLIKEKRETATLKCYPIPRHDTVYWYQQGPGQDPQFLISFYEKMQSDKGSIPDRFSAQQFSDYHSELNMSSLELGDSALYFCASSGNPSNEQYFGPGTRLTVT.